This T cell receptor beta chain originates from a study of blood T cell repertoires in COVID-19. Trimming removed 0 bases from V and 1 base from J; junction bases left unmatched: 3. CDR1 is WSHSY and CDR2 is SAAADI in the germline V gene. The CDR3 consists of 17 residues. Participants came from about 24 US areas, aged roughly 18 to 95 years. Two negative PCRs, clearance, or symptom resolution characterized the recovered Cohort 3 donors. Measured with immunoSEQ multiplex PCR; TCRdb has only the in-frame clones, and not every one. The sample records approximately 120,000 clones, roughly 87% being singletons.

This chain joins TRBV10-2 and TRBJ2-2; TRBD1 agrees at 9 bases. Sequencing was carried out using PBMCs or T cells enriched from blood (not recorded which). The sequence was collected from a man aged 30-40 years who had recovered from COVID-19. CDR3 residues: CASSESGGQGNTGELFF. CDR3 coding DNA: TGCGCCAGCAGTGAGTCCGGGGGACAGGGGAACACCGGGGAGCTGTTTTTT.